Listed here are 7 T cell receptor beta chains from one sample, sequenced in a study of technical replicates of blood from a handful of donors. Sequencing was performed with immunoSEQ multiplex PCR; in TCRdb, only in-frame clones are kept and a portion is missing. Of approximately 51,000 clones listed, around 93% were seen once; the top ten hold less than 5.5%. The specimen was PBMCs. These receptors all come from a human donor in good health. Some clones in this sample may be carry-over from other donors' samples.

The chain employs TRBV11-3 and TRBJ2-7, with D hard to call. CDR1 is SGHNT and CDR2 is YENEEA in the germline V gene. The CDR3 sequence is 13 residues long. V was trimmed by 3 bases and J by 3 bases, leaving 9 bases between them. CDR3 in amino acids: CASSFGEFYEQYF. The CDR3, as DNA: TGTGCCAGCAGCTTTGGAGAATTCTACGAGCAGTACTTC.

The chain recombines TRBV6-5 with TRBJ2-1, with 8 bases identical to TRBD2. The germline V gene has CDR1 MNHEY and CDR2 SVGAGI. V gave up 5 bases and J gave up 4 bases; unmatched junction bases: 7. This CDR3 has 15 residues. The CDR3 is CASSRGAGEYNEQFF. For the CDR3, the DNA is TGTGCCAGCAGTCGAGGAGCGGGGGAGTACAATGAGCAGTTCTTC.

This chain joins TRBV30 and TRBJ1-5, with D uncertain. This CDR3 spans 13 amino acids. Germline-derived CDR1 and CDR2 are GTSNPN and SVGIG (reference sequence). V shed 0 bases and J shed 4 bases, with 7 bases lying between them. CDR3 in DNA: TGTGCCTGGAGTGTATCGAGGAATCAGCCCCAGCATTTT. It specifies CAWSVSRNQPQHF.

This chain links TRBV27 with TRBJ2-1; D is possibly TRBD2 (5 bases). V was pared by 5 bases and J by 6 bases, with 8 bases between. CDR1 MNHEY and CDR2 SMNVEV come from the germline V gene (reference sequence). CDR3 length: 12 residues. CDR3 residues: CASSTRGNEQFF. CDR3 DNA sequence: TGTGCCAGCAGTACCCGGGGCAATGAGCAGTTCTTC.

V gene TRBV18 combines with J gene TRBJ2-2, with TRBD1 as a possible D gene (6 bases). Trimming took off 3 bases at V and 1 base at J, with 9 bases between the two ends. Germline-derived CDR1 and CDR2 are KGHSH and LQKENI. CDR3 size: 15 residues. CDR3 nucleotide sequence: TGTGCCAGCTCACCCAGGGGACAGAACACCGGGGAGCTGTTTTTT. Residues: CASSPRGQNTGELFF.

V is TRBV11-1 and J is TRBJ2-7; perhaps TRBD1 as D (6 bases). The CDR3 totals 12 residues. CDR1 and CDR2 from the germline V gene are SGHAT and FQDESV (reference sequence). The V and J ends lost 3 bases and 7 bases respectively, with 10 bases between them. CDR3 sequence (DNA): TGTGCCAGCAGCTTTGGGGGCGAAGAGCAGTACTTC. This translates into CASSFGGEEQYF.

The chain has TRBV4-1 and TRBJ2-2, with 9 bases fitting TRBD1. The CDR3 covers 16 residues. V lost 1 base, J lost 4 bases, and 4 bases stayed unmatched. CDR1 is MGHRA and CDR2 is YSYEKL in the germline V gene. CDR3 DNA: TGCGCCAGCAGCCAAGTTCGACAGGGGGGCACCGGGGAGCTGTTTTTT. Its translation: CASSQVRQGGTGELFF.